One TCR beta chain is described in this entry. PCR was performed a second time for about 7 to 12 cycles using a sample-barcoded 5' primer and a J-beta primer mix. TCRdb reprocessed the 5' RACE reads with MiXCR, giving one entry per CDR3 protein. This repertoire shows hundreds of thousands of distinct CDR3 sequences, more than 25% found once; its top ten account for approximately 15%. The data stem from a study of blood T cells in healthy people across ages. The source is a woman older than 75 in good health. What was sequenced was blood.

This CDR3 reads CSASRQGPYEQYF. The DNA for the CDR3 is TGCAGTGCTAGCCGACAGGGCCCCTACGAGCAGTACTTC. The genes are TRBV20-1 and TRBJ2-7; 7 positions agree with TRBD1. The CDR3 has 13 residues. J gave up 2 bases and V 3 bases, and 4 bases lay outside the gene matches. CDR1 and CDR2 (germline): DFQATT, SNEGSKA (reference sequence).